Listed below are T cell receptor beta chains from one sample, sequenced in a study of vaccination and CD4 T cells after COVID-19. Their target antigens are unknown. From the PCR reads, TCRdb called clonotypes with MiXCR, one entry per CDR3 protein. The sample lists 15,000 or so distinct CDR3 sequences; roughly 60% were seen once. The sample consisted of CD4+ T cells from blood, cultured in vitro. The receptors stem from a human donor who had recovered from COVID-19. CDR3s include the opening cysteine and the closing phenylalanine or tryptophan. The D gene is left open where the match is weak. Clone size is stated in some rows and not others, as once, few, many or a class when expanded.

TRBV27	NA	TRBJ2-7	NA	TGTGCCAGCAGTTATGGGAACCGAGACCGGGGCGAGCAGTACTTC	CASSYGNRDRGEQYF
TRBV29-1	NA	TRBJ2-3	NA	TGCAGCGTGCTCCCGAGCACCCGGGGCACAGATACGCAGTATTTT	CSVLPSTRGTDTQYF
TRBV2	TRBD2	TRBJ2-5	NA	TGTGCCAGCGAAGGCGGGGGGCAAGAGACCCAGTACTTC	CASEGGGQETQYF
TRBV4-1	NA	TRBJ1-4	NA	TGCGCCTGCGGCGTCCCGGGCCGTGGTGAAAAACTGTTTTTT	CACGVPGRGEKLFF
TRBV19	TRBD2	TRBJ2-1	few	TGTGCCAGTAGTAACTCCCCAACTAGCGGGAGCTCCTACAATGAGCAGTTCTTC	CASSNSPTSGSSYNEQFF
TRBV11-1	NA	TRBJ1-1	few	TGTGCCAGCAGCTTGGGGGACGGAATGAACACTGAAGCTTTCTTT	CASSLGDGMNTEAFF
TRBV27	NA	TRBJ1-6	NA	TGTGCCAGCAGTCCGTTTAATTCACCCCTCCACTTT	CASSPFNSPLHF
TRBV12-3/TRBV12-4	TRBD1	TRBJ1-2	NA	TGTGCCAGCAGGATACAGGGGGCGGGAGGCTACACCTTC	CASRIQGAGGYTF
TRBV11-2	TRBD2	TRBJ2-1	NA	TGTGCCAGCAGGACTAGCGTTGACTACAATGAGCAGTTCTTC	CASRTSVDYNEQFF
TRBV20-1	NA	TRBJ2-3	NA	TGCAGTGCTAGAGTGCCGGGTCATGGTACGCAGTATTTT	CSARVPGHGTQYF
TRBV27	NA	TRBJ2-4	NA	TGTGCCAGCAGTTCCGGGACAACTATAGCCAAAAACATTCAGTACTTC	CASSSGTTIAKNIQYF
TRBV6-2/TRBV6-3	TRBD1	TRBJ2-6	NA	TGTGCCAGCCACAGGGGCCCTGGGGCCAACGTCCTGACTTTC	CASHRGPGANVLTF
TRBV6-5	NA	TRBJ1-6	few	TGTGCCAGCAGTTTGGCCCAGTATTCTCCTAATTCACCCCTCCACTTT	CASSLAQYSPNSPLHF
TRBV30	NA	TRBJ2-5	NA	TGTGCCTGGGACCTCTCATCCGCGGGGAAGACCCAGTACTTC	CAWDLSSAGKTQYF
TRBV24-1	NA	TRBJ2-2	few	TGTGCCACCAGTGACGGGAACACCGGGGAGCTGTTTTTT	CATSDGNTGELFF
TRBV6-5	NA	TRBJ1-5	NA	TGTGCCAGCAGTTACGGGGGTCCCGGGATCAATCAGCCCCAGCATTTT	CASSYGGPGINQPQHF
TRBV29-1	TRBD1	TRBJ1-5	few	TGCAGCGGTGGACAGGGGGCGAATCAGCCCCAGCATTTT	CSGGQGANQPQHF
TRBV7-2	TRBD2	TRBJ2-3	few	TGTGCCAGCAGCCAGATGACTAGCGGTTACACAGATACGCAGTATTTT	CASSQMTSGYTDTQYF
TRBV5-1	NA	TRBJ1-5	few	TGCGCCAGCAGCTTGCGAGGGGACCAGCCCCAGCATTTT	CASSLRGDQPQHF
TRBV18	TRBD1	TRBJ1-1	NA	TGTGCCAGCTCACTAGACAGGGACACTGAAGCTTTCTTT	CASSLDRDTEAFF
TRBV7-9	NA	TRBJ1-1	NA	TGTGCCAGCAGCCCTAGTTCCAGGGGAGGCACTGAAGCTTTCTTT	CASSPSSRGGTEAFF
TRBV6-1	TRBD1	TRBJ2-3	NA	TGTGCCAGCAGTAGGCCCCCGGGACAGGGACCAGATACGCAGTATTTT	CASSRPPGQGPDTQYF
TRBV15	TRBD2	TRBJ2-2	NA	TGTGCCACCAGCAGATCCCATAGCGGGAGCTTTCTCGGGGAGCTGTTTTTT	CATSRSHSGSFLGELFF
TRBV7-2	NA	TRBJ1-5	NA	TGTGCCAGCAGCTCCCTTCGGGGGGAGCCCCAGCATTTT	CASSSLRGEPQHF
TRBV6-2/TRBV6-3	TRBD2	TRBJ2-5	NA	TGTGCCAGCAGCCAGGGGACTAGCGCTGGGACCCAGTACTTC	CASSQGTSAGTQYF
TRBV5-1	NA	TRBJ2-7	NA	TGCGCCAGCAGCGCCGATGGGGGCAGCTACGAGCAGTACTTC	CASSADGGSYEQYF
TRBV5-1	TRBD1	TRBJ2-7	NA	TGCGCCAGCAGCTCGGGACAGGGGACCTCGTACGAGCAGTACTTC	CASSSGQGTSYEQYF